This TCR beta chain emerged from a study of blood T cell repertoires in COVID-19. Study overall: Italy, Spain and the United States were the sources of the convalescent and acute COVID-19 samples. PBMCs, B-cell-depleted T cells, or T cells provided the cDNA or gDNA that made up the material.

In the study's own analysis: Reference gene primer amplification yielded estimated nucleated cell counts. Assay used: immunoSEQ multiplex PCR; TCRdb lists only in-frame clones, some missing. V and J calls and clone size follow that table, whereas D and trimming were derived from the DNA. The repertoire consists of under 300,000 clones, with about 85% occurring once and the leading ten covering around 2%. V shed 3 bases, J shed 5 bases, and the junction held 11 bases outside the gene matches. CDR1 is MNHEY, CDR2 SMNVEV, per germline (reference sequence). CDR3 length: 16 residues. The V and J genes are TRBV27 and TRBJ2-5; TRBD1 agrees at 8 bases. The receptor was derived from a man aged 30 to 39 who had recovered from COVID-19. Source material: peripheral blood. CDR3 in DNA: TGTGCCAGCAGTTTTTCGGGACAGGCCTTCGGGGAGACCCAGTACTTC. This gives the protein CASSFSGQAFGETQYF.